This record looks at one T cell receptor beta chain sequence and its context. Its antigen is still unknown. No much larger clone exists at a distance of one base, and base qualities are not known. Trimming takes 7 bases from V and 5 bases from J, and the germline ends sit 17 bases apart. The germline V gene (reference sequence) provides CDR1 MNHEY and CDR2 SMNVEV. There are 14 amino acids in the CDR3, from cysteine to phenylalanine inclusive. Only the CDR3 DNA is retained, 42 bases long and in frame from the first base. Donors were healthy HIV-negative adults with no recently reported acute infections or vaccinations. Every donor was a Caucasian adult living in Nashville, Tennessee, USA. For unsorted samples, 80 million to 100 million PBMCs were counted, and genomic DNA was extracted using the QIAamp DNA Blood Mini kit. After blood collection by leukapheresis, PBMCs were isolated using Ficoll-Histopaque density gradient centrifugation and then cryopreserved in the vapor phase of liquid nitrogen.

The data derive from a study of shared clonotypes between healthy human individuals (dated by TCRdb to 2020 to 2021). About the study as a whole: The cohort included three men and two women between 18 and 49 years of age. The study deeply sequenced blood TCR repertoires of five healthy adults to estimate repertoire size and the extent of clonotype sharing between individuals. Libraries were prepared and TCR repertoires were sequenced by different laboratories using diverse techniques, in order to increase sequencing depth and limit assay-specific biases. Each donor's leukapheresis produced roughly between roughly 0.9 and 8.9 billion PBMCs. Overall study results and their limits: The genetic and exposure-history diversity represented was limited by the small number of donors. Pairwise subsampling indicated that sequencing depth was expected to affect the degree of clonotype sharing among donors. Only blood was sampled, and tissue TCR repertoires likely differ from those in blood.

Using the deep immunoSEQ assay, TCR CDR3 regions were amplified from genomic DNA by multiplex PCR. For each cell subset, the extracted genomic DNA was distributed evenly across all wells of several immunoSEQ 96-well plates, and each plate served as one replicate. For unsorted PBMC, each replicate PCR was loaded with roughly 330 ng genomic DNA, equivalent to 25,000 to 35,000 T cell genomes. Ten immunoSEQ deep assay plates were used to sequence the unsorted PBMC genomic DNA. Purified libraries were measured with a Qubit 3.0 fluorometer, size-checked on a Bioanalyzer 2100, and measured again with the KAPA Library Quantification kit. Every immunoSEQ 96-well plate was sequenced on a dedicated single-read 150-cycle Illumina NextSeq 550 flow cell. The original pipeline was this. Because the immunoSEQ output included only junctional sequences and no quality scores, the filtering could not be the same as the filtering used for full-length reads. Sequences were annotated with PyIR, a Python wrapper for IgBLAST v1.9, using IMGT germline references to assign V/J genes and CDR3. Any read was removed if the V/J assignment was weak (E-value above 1e-6), the CDR3 was missing, or the read contained stop codons, out-of-frame junctions, or ambiguous translated residues. V3J clonotypes were defined as sequences sharing the same inferred V gene, J gene, and CDR3 amino acid sequence. Percentage overlap between repertoires was computed as shared unique clonotypes divided by the size of the smaller repertoire. Richness of each repertoire was evaluated using RTK rarefaction, the Chao1 estimator, and Recon v2.1 estimates of unobserved clonotypes. In TCRdb, the immuneACCESS table is reduced to in-frame sequences with V and J assigned. These tables do not hold every clone; where another copy was compared, an unresolved V gene accounts for under half, and the others remain unexplained. For V, J and clone size, that table is used; D and trimming come from the DNA. The sample table contains about half a million clones; only one count was recorded for roughly 80% of them. The ten largest make up around 12% of the sample.

Source material: PBMCs. This sequence originates from a woman aged 40 to 55 in good health. Some clones in this sample may be carry-over from other donors' samples. This receptor chain uses TRBV27 and TRBJ1-2; the D gene is possibly TRBD1, with 6 bases matching. The DNA reads as follows: TGTGCCAGCAAACGACAGGTCGCAGGTTATGGCTACACCTTC. Its protein product is CASKRQVAGYGYTF.